This T cell receptor (beta chain) originates from a study of tumor T cells in aggressive B-cell lymphoma. The data were produced by immunoSEQ multiplex PCR, yet TCRdb's version contains in-frame clones alone and is incomplete. This table holds 1,500 to 2,000 clones, roughly four fifths found once. The sequenced sample was tumor tissue. This receptor was identified in an adult with diffuse large B cell lymphoma.

CDR3 sequence: CASSQGTGIGQPQHF. The CDR3 DNA is TGCGCCAGCAGCCAGGGGACAGGGATAGGACAGCCCCAGCATTTT. The V gene is TRBV4-3, the J gene TRBJ1-5, with 9 bases matching TRBD1. This CDR3 has 15 residues. The J segment lost 7 bases and the V segment lost 3 bases, leaving 7 bases of the junction unmatched. Germline CDR1 is LGHNA and CDR2 is YSLEER.